This is a list of T cell receptor beta chains from one sample in a study of monozygotic twins with cystic fibrosis. TCRdb's table, derived via immunoSEQ multiplex PCR, lists solely in-frame clones and lacks some. Altogether about 7,500 clones are present, 94% being singletons, with the ten largest covering roughly 0.53%. Sequencing was carried out using blood. The receptors come from a boy aged 2-15 years with cystic fibrosis. Both conserved end residues are part of each CDR3. The D gene is left open where the match is weak. Size values are once, few and many counts, or a class for expanded clones, and some rows have none.

-	-	TRBV5-6	14	TRBJ1-6	TGTGCCAGCAGCTTCCCAGTAAATAATTCACCCCTCCACTTT	CASSFPVNNSPLHF
-	-	TRBV20-1	11	TRBJ1-4	TGCAGCGGCAGGGAGAATGAAAAACTGTTTTTT	CSGRENEKLFF
-	-	TRBV2	14	TRBJ2-7	TGTGCCAGCAGACCACCCGGGACAATTTACGAGCAGTACTTC	CASRPPGTIYEQYF
TRBD1	-	TRBV19	15	TRBJ2-1	TGTGCCAGTAGAAGCCGGACAGGGTCAGGCAATGAGCAGTTCTTC	CASRSRTGSGNEQFF
-	-	TRBV7-9	15	TRBJ1-4	TGTGCCAGCAGCTCGGGGGATACAACTAATGAAAAACTGTTTTTT	CASSSGDTTNEKLFF
-	-	TRBV5-1	15	TRBJ2-5	TGCGCCAGCAGCTTCGGCTACATGGGGCAAGAGACCCAGTACTTC	CASSFGYMGQETQYF
-	once	TRBV6-5	13	TRBJ1-2	TGTGCCAGCAGCCAAGAATTGAGCTATGGCTACACCTTC	CASSQELSYGYTF
-	-	TRBV7-2	14	TRBJ2-3	TGTGCCAGCAGCTTCGTCGGACGCACAGATACGCAGTATTTT	CASSFVGRTDTQYF
TRBD1	-	TRBV11-3	13	TRBJ2-5	TGTGCCAGCAGCAAAGGGGGCTGGCAGACCCAGTACTTC	CASSKGGWQTQYF
-	-	TRBV15	16	TRBJ1-3	TGTGCCACCAGCTTTCAGGGGCCTCTCTCTGGAAACACCATATATTTT	CATSFQGPLSGNTIYF
-	-	TRBV6-6	13	TRBJ2-7	TGTGCCAGCAGTTACTCGGACAGCTACGAGCAGTACTTC	CASSYSDSYEQYF
-	once	TRBV9	15	TRBJ2-7	TGTGCCAGCAGCGTCCTACAGGGAATAGTGGACGAGCAGTACTTC	CASSVLQGIVDEQYF
-	-	TRBV4-1	11	TRBJ2-7	TGCGCCAGCAGCCAAGTGGGAGAGCAGTACTTC	CASSQVGEQYF
-	-	TRBV5-1	14	TRBJ2-7	TGCGCCAGCAGCTCGCGGACTGCCTCCTACGAGCAGTACTTC	CASSSRTASYEQYF
-	-	TRBV6-5	16	TRBJ1-4	TGTGCCAGCAGTTCTCGCGCCCCCGGGACTAATGAAAAACTGTTTTTT	CASSSRAPGTNEKLFF
-	-	TRBV10-2	13	TRBJ2-7	TGCGCCAGCAGTCGAGAGAGCTCCTACGAGCAGTACTTC	CASSRESSYEQYF
-	-	TRBV4-1	18	TRBJ2-2	TGCGCCAGCAGCCAAGATTCTTACCTAGGGATTGGTTCCGGGGAGCTGTTTTTT	CASSQDSYLGIGSGELFF
-	-	TRBV7-3	12	TRBJ2-3	TGTGCCAGCAGCCCCTCCACAGATACGCAGTATTTT	CASSPSTDTQYF
-	-	TRBV2	15	TRBJ2-1	TGTGCCAGCAGTTTGACAGTGGTTCCCTACAATGAGCAGTTCTTC	CASSLTVVPYNEQFF
-	-	TRBV11-2	15	TRBJ2-7	TGTGCCAGCAGCCCCGTCCGAGACACCTCCTACGAGCAGTACTTC	CASSPVRDTSYEQYF
TRBD1	-	TRBV18	16	TRBJ1-1	TGTGCCAGCTCACCAATCCGGACAGGGGGTTTGGCTGAAGCTTTCTTT	CASSPIRTGGLAEAFF
-	-	TRBV19	14	TRBJ1-2	TGTGCCAGTAGTATCGGGGTCCGATCCTATGGCTACACCTTC	CASSIGVRSYGYTF
-	once	TRBV13	12	TRBJ1-5	TGTGCCAGCAGTTACGCGGGTCAGCCCCAGCATTTT	CASSYAGQPQHF
TRBD1	-	TRBV4-1	15	TRBJ1-2	TGCGCCAGCAGCCAAGGACAGGGTTTGAGAGTGGGCTACACCTTC	CASSQGQGLRVGYTF
-	-	TRBV7-6	11	TRBJ2-5	TGTGCCAGCAGCTCTGAAGAGACCCAGTACTTC	CASSSEETQYF
TRBD2	-	TRBV4-2	16	TRBJ2-1	TGTGCCAGCAGCCAATTCTGGGGGGGCTCCTACAATGAGCAGTTCTTC	CASSQFWGGSYNEQFF
-	-	TRBV7-8	15	TRBJ1-5	TGTGCCAGCAGCTTAGGGGACGGTAGCAATCAGCCCCAGCATTTT	CASSLGDGSNQPQHF
-	-	TRBV5-1	13	TRBJ1-2	TGCGCCAGCAGCACGACAGACAACTATGGCTACACCTTC	CASSTTDNYGYTF
-	once	TRBV2	12	TRBJ2-7	TGTGCCAGCAGTGAACTTCTTTACGAGCAGTACTTC	CASSELLYEQYF
TRBD1	-	TRBV10-1	15	TRBJ2-5	TGCGCCAGCAGTTCCGACAGGGGGGTTCAAGAGACCCAGTACTTC	CASSSDRGVQETQYF
TRBD1	-	TRBV4-1	16	TRBJ1-5	TGCGCCAGCAGCCAAGGGGACAGAGGCCCCAATCAGCCCCAGCATTTT	CASSQGDRGPNQPQHF
-	-	TRBV21-1	17	TRBJ2-3	TGTGCCAGCAGCCAGCGACTGGCTAGGGCTCTCACAGATACGCAGTATTTT	CASSQRLARALTDTQYF
-	-	TRBV28	13	TRBJ1-1	TGTGCCAGCAGTTTCGGGCTGAACACTGAAGCTTTCTTT	CASSFGLNTEAFF
TRBD2	-	TRBV5-1	16	TRBJ2-2	TGCGCCAGCAGCATGGCGGGACTAGCGGGTGCCGGGGAGCTGTTTTTT	CASSMAGLAGAGELFF
-	-	TRBV5-6	12	TRBJ2-1	TGTGCCAGCAGCCCTGGTCCCGTTGAGCAGTTCTTC	CASSPGPVEQFF
-	-	TRBV7-9	17	TRBJ1-6	TGTGCCAGCAGCGGACTCGACGGAGCCTCCTATAATTCACCCCTCCACTTT	CASSGLDGASYNSPLHF
-	-	TRBV14	16	TRBJ2-7	TGTGCCAGCAGCCAAGATGTAGGGGCCCTCTCCTACGAGCAGTACTTC	CASSQDVGALSYEQYF
TRBD2	-	TRBV7-9	19	TRBJ2-6	TGTGCCAGCAGCTTAGTAACTCGCGGGGGGGCGTTTGGGGCCAACGTCCTGACTTTC	CASSLVTRGGAFGANVLTF
-	-	TRBV5-1	14	TRBJ1-2	TGCGCCAGCAGCTTGCAGGGCGCGGGGACTGGCTACACCTTC	CASSLQGAGTGYTF
TRBD1	-	TRBV5-1	13	TRBJ2-7	TGCGCCAGCAGACCGGGACAGGGTAGCGAGCAGTACTTC	CASRPGQGSEQYF
-	once	TRBV7-9	13	TRBJ2-3	TGTGCCAGCAGCTTTACTGTCGCAGATACGCAGTATTTT	CASSFTVADTQYF
TRBD2	-	TRBV15	17	TRBJ2-3	TGTGCCACCAGCAGAGCCTTCCACGGGGGGGGTGCAGATACGCAGTATTTT	CATSRAFHGGGADTQYF
-	-	TRBV6-5	13	TRBJ1-1	TGTGCCAGCAGCCGAGGTGGAGCCTATGAAGCTTTCTTT	CASSRGGAYEAFF
-	once	TRBV5-4	12	TRBJ2-3	TGTGCCAGCAGCTACCGCACAGATACGCAGTATTTT	CASSYRTDTQYF
TRBD1	-	TRBV6-1	17	TRBJ1-5	TGTGCCAGCAGTGCCGGGACAGGGCCCCCGAGCAATCAGCCCCAGCATTTT	CASSAGTGPPSNQPQHF
TRBD1	-	TRBV28	13	TRBJ1-6	TGTGCCAGCAGTAGACAGGGTTTGGCACCCCTCCACTTT	CASSRQGLAPLHF
-	-	TRBV15	16	TRBJ2-6	TGTGCCACCAGCACGCTACAGGGCTTTGGGGCCAACGTCCTGACTTTC	CATSTLQGFGANVLTF
TRBD2	-	TRBV7-6	15	TRBJ2-3	TGTGCCAGCAGCTTATCGGGGGGGCTCCTAGATACGCAGTATTTT	CASSLSGGLLDTQYF